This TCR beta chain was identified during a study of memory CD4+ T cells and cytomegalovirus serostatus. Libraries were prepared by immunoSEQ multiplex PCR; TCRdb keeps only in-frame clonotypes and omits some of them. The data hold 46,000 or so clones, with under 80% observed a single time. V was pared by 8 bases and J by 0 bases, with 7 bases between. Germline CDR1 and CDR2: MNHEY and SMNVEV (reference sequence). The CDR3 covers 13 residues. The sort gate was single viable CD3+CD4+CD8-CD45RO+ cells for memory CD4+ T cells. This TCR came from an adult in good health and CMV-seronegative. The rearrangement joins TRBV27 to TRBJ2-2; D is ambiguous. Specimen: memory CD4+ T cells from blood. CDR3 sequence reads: CASLDTNTGELFF. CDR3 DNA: TGTGCCAGCCTCGACACGAACACCGGGGAGCTGTTTTTT.